This T cell receptor (beta chain) was recovered during a study of T cell repertoires in cytomegalovirus infection (dated by TCRdb to between 2017 and 2020). Broadly, across the study: Alongside well-studied HLA-B-restricted epitopes, the peptide stimulations were aimed at recently identified HLA-C-restricted CMV epitopes, whose presentation resists viral immunomodulation. Donor HLA type was relevant to the analysis, as public TCR beta signatures indicated carriage of CMV infection together with the matching HLA type. Broader findings and caveats from the paper: In the ex vivo response, HLA-C-restricted CMV-specific TCR beta clonotypes were dominant, and in two of eight donors the single most frequent clonotype came from this HLA-C-restricted group. Cumulative frequency of public TCR beta family members discriminated carriers of CMV infection plus the relevant HLA type in this cohort and an independent roughly 340-donor cohort.

The germline V gene sets CDR1 to SGHTA and CDR2 to FQGNSA. The CDR3 covers 16 residues, taking in both the cysteine and the phenylalanine. The CDR3 DNA has 48 bases and is translated from base 1. V has 6 bases trimmed and J has 4 bases trimmed; junction bases matching no gene number 8. TCRdb names Illumina HiSeq 1500 as the instrument used. The public reads were quality trimmed at Q25 with fastp and then assembled into clones with MiXCR by TCRdb, keeping productive beta chains. For every CDR3 protein sequence, its rows merge into one entry that carries the most common genes and DNA. The sample table holds about 270,000 distinct CDR3 sequences, of which around 20% were seen once. The top ten constitute approximately 19% of the sample. Ten or more counts support this clonotype. The antigen it recognizes is unknown. Per-nucleotide qualities are absent, and no much larger clonotype sits a single base away.

Taken with the paper, the label for treatment or condition translates to: in vitro stimulation with specific CMV peptide epitopes to enrich CMV-specific T cells. The clonotype comes from a human donor in good health (CMV status not recorded). Some clones in this sample may be carry-over from other donors' samples. Sequenced here: cultured PBMCs, sampled from culture after CMV antigen stimulation. Rearrangement joined TRBV7-2 to TRBJ2-5, with TRBD2 identical over 13 junction bases. The CDR3: CASRKRTSGGGETQYF. The nucleotide sequence reads as follows: TGTGCCAGCAGGAAAAGGACTAGCGGGGGTGGAGAGACCCAGTACTTC.